This entry is about one TCR beta chain. Its antigen is currently unknown. Libraries were prepared by immunoSEQ multiplex PCR; TCRdb keeps only in-frame clonotypes and omits some of them. The repertoire has more than 70,000 clones, roughly 85% of them found once; the top ten carry approximately 1.6%. These data belong to a study of T cell responses to AZD1222 COVID-19 vaccine. Study-level information: Second-dose timings of about 4 or about 12 weeks were pooled. General observations from the study: Nearly half of spike-specific TCRs reportedly go after variant regions that carry no mutations. Donor demographics were predominantly white British with a female majority; clonal diversity may be underestimated.

V lost 5 bases to trimming and J lost 8 bases; unmatched junction nucleotides: 14. Germline CDR1 and CDR2: MNHEY and SMNVEV (reference sequence). The CDR3 has 15 amino acids. This chain uses TRBV27 with TRBJ1-2; TRBD1 matches at 7 bases. The TCR originated in an adult in good health. Material: peripheral blood, obtained on day 0 of AZD1222 vaccination. As DNA, the CDR3 is TGTGCCAGCAGTACTCGGACAGGTGGCACTAGAGGCTACACCTTC. Protein: CASSTRTGGTRGYTF.